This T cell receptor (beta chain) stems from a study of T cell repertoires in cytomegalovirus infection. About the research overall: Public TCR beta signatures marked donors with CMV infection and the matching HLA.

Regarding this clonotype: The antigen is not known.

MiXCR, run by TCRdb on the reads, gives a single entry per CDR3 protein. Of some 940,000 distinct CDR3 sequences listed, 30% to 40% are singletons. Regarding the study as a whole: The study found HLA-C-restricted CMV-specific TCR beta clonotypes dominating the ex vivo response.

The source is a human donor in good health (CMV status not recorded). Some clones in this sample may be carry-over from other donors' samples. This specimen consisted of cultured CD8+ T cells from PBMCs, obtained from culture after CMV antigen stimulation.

The CDR3 is CASSHPPRRAPQHF. The CDR3 DNA reads as TGCGCCAGCAGTCATCCCCCTAGAAGGGCACCCCAGCATTTT. This rearrangement joins TRBV23-1 to TRBJ1-5; D uncertain. TRBV23-1 is an open reading frame, and its role is uncertain. The CDR3 spans 14 residues. V gave up 3 bases and J gave up 10 bases, with 16 bases separating them.